A selection of T cell receptor beta chains follows, all from one sample in a study of cytomegalovirus exposure and HLA in healthy donors. This table comes from immunoSEQ multiplex PCR, and its TCRdb copy is limited to in-frame clones, with some not included. The sample lists approximately 130,000 clones, around 78% occurring once. Material: PBMCs. The receptors here all came from a woman in her fifties or sixties in good health and CMV-seronegative. The conserved cysteine and the conserved F or W are not part of the CDR3 here. Fields, in order: J gene, V gene, CDR3 protein.

>TRBJ2-1|TRBV6-4
ASSELAGGQNEQF
>TRBJ2-7|TRBV9
ASSVGLNYEQY
>TRBJ2-1|TRBV27
ASKYNRDIEF
>TRBJ2-7|TRBV28
ASSLYGTGFYEQY
>TRBJ2-5|TRBV19
ASGTGGARETQY
>TRBJ2-1|TRBV2
ASSGLAGAGEQF
>TRBJ2-7|TRBV6-1
ASSALAGGPDEQY
>TRBJ2-2|TRBV9
ASSVATASTGELF
>TRBJ2-5|TRBV28
ASSPDGGWETQY
>TRBJ2-7|TRBV5-6
ASSFFDRAYEQY
>TRBJ2-7|TRBV7-2
ASSLAGGLGEQY
>TRBJ1-1|TRBV23-1
ASSQEAGSAF
>TRBJ1-4|TRBV4-2
ASSSNAGATNEKLF
>TRBJ2-7|TRBV7-3
ASSPQGGRGHEQY
>TRBJ2-7|TRBV7-2
ASSHTGEGFYEQY
>TRBJ2-7|TRBV5-4
ASSLERARTYEQY
>TRBJ2-2|TRBV5-6
ASLLGRFTGELF
>TRBJ2-1|TRBV4-1
ASSPPVGGQEF
>TRBJ1-1|TRBV7-6
ASSFGSNTEAF
>TRBJ2-3|TRBV9
ASSDRLSSGRADTQY
>TRBJ2-3|TRBV28
ASILGAGSTDTQY
>TRBJ2-3|TRBV7-3
ASSPAGTSGWGDTQY
>TRBJ1-2|TRBV7-9
ASSLGDIYYGYT
>TRBJ1-5|TRBV5-8
ASSLGAQGWNQPQH
>TRBJ1-2|TRBV9
ASSTRVAIGPFGYT